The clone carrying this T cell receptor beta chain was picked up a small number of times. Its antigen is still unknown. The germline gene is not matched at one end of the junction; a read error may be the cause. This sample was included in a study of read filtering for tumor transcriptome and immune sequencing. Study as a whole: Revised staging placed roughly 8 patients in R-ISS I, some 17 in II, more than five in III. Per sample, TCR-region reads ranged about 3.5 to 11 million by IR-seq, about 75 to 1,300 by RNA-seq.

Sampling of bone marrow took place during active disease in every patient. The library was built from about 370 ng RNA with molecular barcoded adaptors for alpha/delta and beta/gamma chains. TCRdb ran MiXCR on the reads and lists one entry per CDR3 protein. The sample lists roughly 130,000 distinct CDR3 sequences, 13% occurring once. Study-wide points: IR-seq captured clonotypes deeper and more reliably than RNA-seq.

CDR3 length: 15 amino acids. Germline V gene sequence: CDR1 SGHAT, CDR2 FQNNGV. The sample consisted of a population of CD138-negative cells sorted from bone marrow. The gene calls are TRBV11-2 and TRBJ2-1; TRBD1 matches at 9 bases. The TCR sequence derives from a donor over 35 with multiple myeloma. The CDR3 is CASGLDRGAGDEQFF. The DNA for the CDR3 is TGTGCCAGCGGCTTAGACAGGGGGGCAGGTGATGAGCAGTTCTTC.